A selection of T cell receptor beta chains follows, all from one sample in a study of cytomegalovirus exposure and HLA in healthy donors. Generated by immunoSEQ multiplex PCR, the TCRdb table keeps only in-frame clones and is missing some. The table shows about 140,000 clones, with approximately 82% occurring only once. Sequences were obtained from PBMCs. Receptors were obtained from a man in his forties in good health and CMV-seronegative. The CDR3 runs from the conserved cysteine through the conserved F or W. The order of the fields is V gene, CDR3 protein.

TRBV7-2 CASSSPPAGELFF
TRBV11-2 CASSLLGRTGGENYGYTF
TRBV4-1 CASSQRPWGDEQFF
TRBV2 CASTPGQGGWNEQFF
TRBV7-2 CASSLAQGGFF
TRBV6-6 CASTHRSSGANVLTF
TRBV10-1 CASRRGNRVGGYTF
TRBV2 CASSEGGSSYNEQFF
TRBV19 CASSIFTGGYSFEQFF
TRBV29-1 CSVSTKWENEQFF
TRBV7-9 CASSLGAGRTPLHF
TRBV5-4 CASSWDRSTGELFF
TRBV7-2 CASSRGERAAGELFF
TRBV2 CASRTGSEQYF
TRBV4-3 CASSRLADDNEQFF
TRBV7-9 CASSQSSYEQYF
TRBV7-6 CACGRAWDEQFF
TRBV5-8 CASSWRSNTIYF
TRBV5-1 CASSLVEGADTQYF
TRBV21-1 CASRTGRVTGELFF
TRBV15 CATSREAGGLQPQHF
TRBV7-3 CASSLAAGFYEQYF
TRBV7-3 CASSLKGPTEQFF
TRBV7-9 CSSSYRGTEAFF
TRBV10-3 CAITSGSYEQYF
TRBV5-6 CASSPPGGPSGVRETQYF
TRBV5-4 CASSRGLPSGANVLTF
TRBV7-2 CASSLEVAVDTQYF
TRBV7-2 CASSLGDRGEGRLYGYTF
TRBV30 CAWSVRTSGVYNEQFF
TRBV18 CASSPGGPFSGNTIYF
TRBV28 CASSLRGNGETQYF
TRBV7-2 CASGPRTGSTDTQYF
TRBV5-1 CASSLGREGEAFF
TRBV9 CASSVDQGDQPQHF
TRBV5-1 CASNPQTGDNGDTQYF
TRBV7-7 CASSLELGTGADNEQFF
TRBV13 CASSLGGSSYEQYF
TRBV6-1 CASRRDSGELFF
TRBV27 CASSLYREETQYF
TRBV21-1 CASSSRPGGAPGETQYF
TRBV27 CASTRVAGGPYEQYF
TRBV7-8 CASSSGLAVYNEQFF
TRBV4-2 CASSQEIGGPSYEQYF
TRBV13 CASSFGTGGRRSNQPQHF